Sequencing of this T cell receptor (beta chain) was carried out in a study of T cell responses to AZD1222 COVID-19 vaccine. Regarding the study as a whole: Along spike, vaccine-associated CD4 TCRs were found throughout, with dominance at 160-218 and 743-854. Just five or six AZD1222 recipients tested seropositive at baseline. Samples come after the peak T cell response, not at day 14. Two doses of AZD1222 preceded a rise in Spike-specific TCR breadth and depth.

Measured with immunoSEQ multiplex PCR; TCRdb has only the in-frame clones, and not every one. The table lists about 120,000 clones, more than 85% of them singletons. The length of the CDR3 is 16 residues. V lost 1 base to trimming and J lost 5 bases, with 15 bases between them. CDR1 MGHRA and CDR2 YSYEKL come from the germline V gene. On this clone itself: Its specificity is unknown.

The J gene is TRBJ1-5, the V gene TRBV4-1; perhaps TRBD1 as D (5 bases). This clonotype was sampled from an adult who received the AZD1222 COVID-19 vaccine. Here the sequenced sample was peripheral blood, taken 28 days after the second AZD1222 dose. DNA of the CDR3: TGCGCCAGCAGCCAAGCCTGGACAAGTCACGATCAGCCCCAGCATTTT. Residues: CASSQAWTSHDQPQHF.